These 14 T cell receptor beta chains were all obtained from the same sample, sequenced in a study of long-term antiretroviral therapy in people with HIV (dated 2022 in TCRdb). Sequencing of the TRB variable region was done with the immunoSEQ hsTCRB v3.0 assay at survey level resolution. TCRdb took this table from immuneACCESS and kept in-frame rearrangements with V and J called. Such tables lack part of the clones; where checked against another copy, unresolved V genes explain under half of the gap, and the rest is unexplained. For this sample there are approximately 20,000 clones; 87% appear just once. Jointly, the top ten make up 3.5% to 5% of the sample. The sample here was unsorted PBMCs, taken 2.1 years after starting antiretroviral therapy. These receptors all come from a man aged 18 to 30 with HIV.

This sequence joins TRBV9 and TRBJ2-2, with D possibly matching TRBD2 (6 bases). CDR3 length: 17 amino acids. In germline, CDR1 is SGDLS, CDR2 YYNGEE. Between the trimmed V and J ends, which lost 4 bases and 2 bases, there was a span of 18 bases. CDR3 sequence: CASSNPVGSGNTGELFF. CDR3 nucleotides: TGTGCCAGCAGCAACCCGGTTGGTAGCGGTAACACCGGGGAGCTGTTTTTT.

V and J are TRBV6-5 and TRBJ1-2; D ambiguous. Trimming removed 0 bases from V and 8 bases from J, with 10 bases in between. CDR3 length equals 13 residues. Germline V gene sequence: CDR1 MNHEY, CDR2 SVGAGI. For the CDR3, the DNA is TGTGCCAGCAGTTACTCGACGACTTCGGGCTACACCTTC. This translates into CASSYSTTSGYTF.

The chain employs TRBV5-1 and TRBJ2-3; D uncertain. The CDR3 is 13 amino acids. V lost 7 bases to trimming and J lost 0 bases, with 9 bases between them. The germline gives CDR1 SGHRS, CDR2 YFSETQ. CDR3 nucleotides: TGCGCCAGCCCGACGGATAGCACAGATACGCAGTATTTT. Translation gives CASPTDSTDTQYF.

The sample holds a few counts of this clone. This sequence joins TRBV7-9 and TRBJ2-7, with a weak D call TRBD2 (6 bases). The germline CDR1 and CDR2 sequences are SEHNR and FQNEAQ (reference sequence). This CDR3 has 15 amino acids. V lost 5 bases, J lost 6 bases, and 20 bases lay in between. The CDR3 coding sequence is TGTGCCAGCAGCGGGGGACTCCCGGATGTCTCCGAGCAGTACTTC. This translates into CASSGGLPDVSEQYF.

The chain recombines TRBV30 with TRBJ2-7; no clear D. Germline CDR1 GTSNPN, CDR2 SVGIG (reference sequence). The CDR3 covers 12 residues. Trimming pared 3 bases from V and 3 bases from J, leaving 9 bases between. The CDR3 loop is CAWSAVVYEQYF. The CDR3 DNA is TGTGCCTGGAGCGCTGTGGTCTACGAGCAGTACTTC.

The CDR3 is CSVETGSGYTF. CDR3 nucleotides: TGCAGCGTTGAAACAGGGAGCGGCTACACCTTC. The chain combines TRBV29-1 with TRBJ1-2; maybe TRBD1 (6 bases). Per germline, CDR1 SQVTM and CDR2 ANQGSEA. The V gene lost 2 bases and the J gene lost 8 bases, with 9 bases spanning the gap. The CDR3 covers 11 residues.

This clone turned up a few times. This chain links TRBV28 with TRBJ1-6; 7 bases map to TRBD1. The CDR3 sequence is 14 residues long. The V gene's germline CDR1 is MDHEN and CDR2 SYDVKM. The junction had 8 bases not matched to a gene; V was cut back by 4 bases and J by 11 bases. CDR3 loop: CASSSATGTPPLHF. DNA of the CDR3: TGTGCCAGCAGTTCTGCGACAGGGACCCCACCCCTCCACTTT.

This clone has just one count. V gene TRBV7-5 combines with J gene TRBJ2-2; no check of the table's D call, TRBD1, against the DNA was made. TRBV7-5 is a pseudogene locus. There are 16 residues in the CDR3. CDR3 DNA: TGTGCCAGAAGCGGGGTTGTGACAGAGAACACCGGGGAGCTGTTTTTT. This encodes CARSGVVTENTGELFF.

The chain uses TRBV4-2 and TRBJ1-1, with 8 nucleotides matching TRBD1. With V trimmed by 4 bases and J by 6 bases, 7 bases remained unmatched. CDR3 length equals 14 residues. From germline, CDR1 is LGHNA and CDR2 YNFKEQ. The CDR3 bases are TGTGCCAGCAGCCCTGGGACAGGCGACGCTGAAGCTTTCTTT. This sequence encodes CASSPGTGDAEAFF.

The chain carries TRBV7-2 and TRBJ2-7; D gene unclear. Trimming left V 1 base short and J 3 bases short, with 13 bases between. Germline values: CDR1 SGHTA, CDR2 FQGNSA. This CDR3 has 15 residues. The CDR3 bases are TGTGCCAGCAGCTTAGTATCCGGAATTCGCTACGAGCAGTACTTC. Protein: CASSLVSGIRYEQYF.

The V and J genes are TRBV5-4 and TRBJ2-5, with a tentative D call TRBD2 (5 bases). V was pared by 0 bases and J by 5 bases, with 11 bases between. CDR1 and CDR2 from the germline V gene are SGHNT and YYREEE (reference sequence). This CDR3 comprises 14 residues. CDR3 sequence reads: CASSLERGRETQYF. The CDR3 region has the DNA TGTGCCAGCAGCTTGGAACGGGGTCGGGAGACCCAGTACTTC.

The gene calls are TRBV27 and TRBJ1-2, with D possibly matching TRBD1 (6 bases). The CDR3 sequence is 14 residues long. V was pared by 6 bases and J by 2 bases, with 13 bases between. Germline lookup yields CDR1 MNHEY and CDR2 SMNVEV (reference sequence). The CDR3 reads CASSATGRNYGYTF. CDR3 in DNA: TGTGCCAGCAGCGCTACAGGGAGAAACTATGGCTACACCTTC.

CDR3 sequence reads: CATSRGRGRVGVRDYGYTF. Written as DNA, the CDR3 is TGTGCCACCAGCAGAGGCAGGGGGCGCGTAGGAGTAAGGGACTATGGCTACACCTTC. The chain combines TRBV15 with TRBJ1-2, with 8 positions matching TRBD1. CDR1 is LNHNV, CDR2 YYDKDF, per germline (reference sequence). The J segment lost 3 bases and the V segment lost 1 base, leaving 16 bases of the junction unmatched. This CDR3 has 19 amino acids.

The chain links TRBV19 to TRBJ1-3, with no clear D. V was shortened by 3 bases and J by 0 bases, with 15 bases between the two germline ends. The germline V gene has CDR1 LNHDA and CDR2 SQIVND (reference sequence). This CDR3 region has 17 residues. The CDR3 DNA sequence: TGTGCCAGTAGTATCCGTCTTCCTCCGCTCTCTGGAAACACCATATATTTT. Its protein is CASSIRLPPLSGNTIYF.